The following is a TCR beta chain sequence with its context. Antigen unknown. Data came from immunoSEQ multiplex PCR; TCRdb stores just in-frame clones and leaves some out. Of about 1,900 clones listed, around 53% are singletons. The sample belongs to a study of STAT3 mutations in large granular lymphocyte leukemia. About the research overall: Roughly half the longitudinally sequenced T-LGLL patients had canonical STAT3 mutations. Around two fifths of treated T-LGLL patients showed hematologic response to immunosuppression. Study-wide points: Differing intervals and regimens complicate linking therapy response to clone burden. In T-cell large granular lymphocyte leukemia, about half of patients showed multiple immunodominant subclonotypes. In several patients, dominant TCR clone burden exceeded STAT3 mutant burden.

The CDR3 has 13 residues. The ends lost 0 bases at V and 6 bases at J; junction bases unmatched: 1. CDR1 is MNHEY, CDR2 SMNVEV, per germline (reference sequence). Sequenced input: peripheral blood mononuclear cells. The receptor was derived from a man aged 55 to 70 with T-cell large granular lymphocyte leukemia. Some clones in this sample may be carry-over from other donors' samples. V gene TRBV27 combines with J gene TRBJ1-2; 7 positions match TRBD1. The CDR3 is CASSLSTGNGYTF. The CDR3 nucleotides read TGTGCCAGCAGTTTATCGACAGGGAATGGCTACACCTTC.